These T cell receptor beta chains were read from a single sample in a study of shared clonotypes between healthy human individuals. Method: immunoSEQ multiplex PCR; TCRdb's copy keeps in-frame clones and lacks some. The repertoire has about 2.3 million clones, 85% to 95% of them found once; the top ten carry 0.39%. The sequencing sample was made of naive CD4+ T cells from PBMCs. These receptors all come from a man younger than 35 in good health. Some clones in this sample may be carry-over from other donors' samples. Both conserved end residues are part of each CDR3. The D gene is left open where the match is weak. A clone size is listed for some rows: how often the clone was seen (once, few, many), or a class if it is expanded.

TRBJ2-7	TRBD1	TRBV28	-	CASIPSGTAFSRYEQYF	TGTGCCAGCATCCCCTCCGGGACAGCCTTCTCCCGCTACGAGCAGTACTTC
TRBJ2-7	TRBD1	TRBV29-1	-	CSVRGTVTYEQYF	TGCAGCGTTAGAGGGACAGTCACCTACGAGCAGTACTTC
TRBJ2-6	TRBD2	TRBV2	-	CASSSGTSGTGANVLTF	TGTGCCAGCAGCTCCGGGACTAGCGGGACGGGGGCCAACGTCCTGACTTTC
TRBJ2-7	-	TRBV27	-	CASRPRLPASYEQYF	TGTGCCAGCAGGCCGCGACTACCCGCATCCTACGAGCAGTACTTC
TRBJ2-1	TRBD2	TRBV4-1	-	CASSPRTSGRAVYNEQFF	TGCGCCAGCAGCCCACGGACTAGCGGGAGGGCCGTCTACAATGAGCAGTTCTTC
TRBJ2-7	-	TRBV2	-	CASSVYLEQYF	TGTGCCAGCAGTGTATACCTTGAGCAGTACTTC
TRBJ1-5	TRBD1	TRBV9	-	CASSQGVGQPQHF	TGTGCCAGCAGCCAGGGGGTCGGTCAGCCCCAGCATTTT
TRBJ2-2	TRBD1	TRBV30	-	CAWSRDRLNTGELFF	TGTGCCTGGAGTAGGGACAGGTTAAACACCGGGGAGCTGTTTTTT
TRBJ2-7	-	TRBV5-1	-	CASKDRSGEDYEQYF	TGCGCCAGCAAGGATAGGTCAGGAGAGGACTACGAGCAGTACTTC
TRBJ2-3	-	TRBV6-6	-	CASAGDLTGDTQYF	TGTGCCAGCGCAGGCGACCTGACCGGAGATACGCAGTATTTT
TRBJ1-1	-	TRBV9	-	CASSPWEGSNTEAFF	TGTGCCAGCAGCCCCTGGGAGGGATCAAACACTGAAGCTTTCTTT
TRBJ2-1	TRBD2	TRBV18	once	CASSPRFPSGIDEQFF	TGTGCCAGCTCACCACGGTTCCCTAGCGGGATAGATGAGCAGTTCTTC
TRBJ1-5	-	TRBV2	-	CASNRRGFNQPQHF	TGTGCCAGCAACCGCCGGGGGTTCAATCAGCCCCAGCATTTT
TRBJ1-1	-	TRBV28	-	CASIGNTEAFF	TGTGCCAGCATCGGGAACACTGAAGCTTTCTTT
TRBJ2-7	TRBD1	TRBV6-5	-	CASSYDRDRSLQYF	TGTGCCAGCAGCTACGACCGGGACAGGTCGTTGCAGTACTTC
TRBJ1-1	-	TRBV19	-	CASSPPGHSNTEAFF	TGTGCCAGTAGTCCGCCGGGACATTCGAACACTGAAGCTTTCTTT
TRBJ1-5	-	TRBV18	-	CASSPFREGQPQHF	TGTGCCAGCTCACCATTCAGGGAGGGTCAGCCCCAGCATTTT
TRBJ2-2	TRBD2	TRBV5-1	once	CATSSGTFTGELFF	TGCGCCACCTCGAGCGGGACTTTTACCGGGGAGCTGTTTTTT
TRBJ2-7	-	TRBV7-2	-	CASSLAPGYGYEQYF	TGTGCCAGCAGCTTAGCCCCAGGGTATGGGTACGAGCAGTACTTC
TRBJ2-5	-	TRBV9	-	CASSVEREATQYF	TGTGCCAGCAGCGTAGAGAGGGAAGCGACCCAGTACTTC
TRBJ1-4	-	TRBV28	-	CASSRRTVPEKLFF	TGTGCCAGCAGCCGACGGACAGTGCCTGAAAAACTGTTTTTT
TRBJ1-2	-	TRBV28	-	CASSLSQESNYGYTF	TGTGCCAGCAGTTTATCCCAGGAAAGTAACTATGGCTACACCTTC
TRBJ1-2	-	TRBV28	-	CASSPSGGIRWGGYTF	TGTGCCAGCAGCCCCTCTGGAGGTATCCGTTGGGGTGGCTACACCTTC
TRBJ2-7	-	TRBV28	once	CASSSGGGPIYEQYF	TGTGCCAGCAGTTCCGGCGGGGGCCCGATTTACGAGCAGTACTTC
TRBJ1-1	-	TRBV28	-	CASSLQEGAFF	TGTGCCAGCAGTTTGCAGGAAGGAGCTTTCTTT
TRBJ1-5	-	TRBV28	-	CASSFGARGSNQPQHF	TGTGCCAGCAGTTTCGGGGCCAGGGGTAGCAATCAGCCCCAGCATTTT
TRBJ1-2	TRBD1	TRBV7-9	-	CASSLAIGQVTYGYTF	TGTGCCAGCAGCTTAGCGATCGGACAGGTGACCTATGGCTACACCTTC
TRBJ2-5	TRBD2	TRBV11-2	-	CASSRTSGNQETQYF	TGTGCCAGCAGCCGGACTAGCGGGAATCAAGAGACCCAGTACTTC
TRBJ1-2	-	TRBV5-1	few	CASSFQGSSASNYGYTF	TGCGCCAGCAGCTTCCAGGGTAGCAGTGCCTCCAACTATGGCTACACCTTC
TRBJ2-7	TRBD2	TRBV7-8	-	CASSLSVREWGEQYF	TGTGCCAGCAGCTTATCTGTGCGGGAGTGGGGTGAGCAGTACTTC
TRBJ2-7	-	TRBV4-3	-	CASSQEIGGRGDEQYF	TGCGCCAGCAGCCAAGAGATCGGAGGAAGAGGGGACGAGCAGTACTTC
TRBJ1-1	-	TRBV29-1	-	CSVDFLRGTEAFF	TGCAGCGTTGATTTTCTTCGGGGGACTGAAGCTTTCTTT
TRBJ2-1	-	TRBV9	-	CASSVLAYSYNEQFF	TGTGCCAGCAGCGTTCTAGCGTACTCCTACAATGAGCAGTTCTTC
TRBJ2-3	TRBD2	TRBV23-1	-	CASSHPAPRGEFTDTQYF	TGCGCCAGCAGTCATCCCGCCCCCCGGGGGGAGTTTACAGATACGCAGTATTTT
TRBJ2-7	-	TRBV9	-	CASNFWVYEQYF	TGTGCCAGCAATTTCTGGGTCTACGAGCAGTACTTC
TRBJ2-1	TRBD2	TRBV7-8	-	CASSSQRLAGDEQFF	TGTGCCAGCAGCTCCCAACGACTAGCGGGGGATGAGCAGTTCTTC
TRBJ2-4	TRBD1	TRBV28	-	CASSLDRPSNIQYF	TGTGCCAGCAGTTTGGACAGGCCTTCAAACATTCAGTACTTC
TRBJ2-7	-	TRBV18	-	CASSSPSSYEQYF	TGTGCCAGCTCATCGCCGTCCTCCTACGAGCAGTACTTC
TRBJ2-7	TRBD2	TRBV6-1	-	CASSERAGGPYEQYF	TGTGCCAGCAGTGAACGAGCGGGAGGACCCTACGAGCAGTACTTC
TRBJ2-3	-	TRBV7-3	-	CASSSPHTGPSTDTQYF	TGTGCCAGCAGTAGCCCTCACACAGGGCCTAGCACAGATACGCAGTATTTT
TRBJ2-3	-	TRBV18	-	CASSSLDGPDTQYF	TGTGCCAGCTCCAGCCTAGACGGACCAGATACGCAGTATTTT
TRBJ1-1	TRBD1	TRBV28	few	CASSPSTGLAFF	TGTGCCAGCAGTCCCTCGACAGGGCTAGCTTTCTTT
TRBJ1-4	TRBD1	TRBV6-5	-	CASRKTTGALRKLFF	TGTGCCAGCAGAAAAACGACAGGGGCGCTCCGAAAACTGTTTTTT
TRBJ1-5	-	TRBV30	-	CAWSVLGINQPQHF	TGTGCCTGGAGTGTCTTGGGGATCAATCAGCCCCAGCATTTT
TRBJ2-1	-	TRBV19	-	CASSIFRLRDSRNEQFF	TGTGCCAGTAGTATTTTTCGTCTTCGGGACTCGAGGAATGAGCAGTTCTTC